What follows is one T cell receptor (beta chain) and its context. No antigen is known for it. The ends lost 6 bases at V and 7 bases at J; junction bases unmatched: 6. The CDR3 loop spans 14 amino acids. The germline CDR1 and CDR2 sequences are KGHDR and SFDVKD. The sample comes from a study of identical twins. In TCRdb, the 5' RACE reads were re-called with MiXCR into one record per CDR3 protein. The sample yields about 530,000 distinct CDR3 sequences, 20% to 25% seen once. Every sampled donor was Caucasian and healthy. Study conclusions and caveats: In zero-insertion analyses, partial confounding could arise from invariant MAIT and iNKT cells. Within twin pairs, the out-of-frame alpha sequences they shared showed excess low generation probability.

The same data also went into a second study, on yellow fever vaccine responses in identical twins.

The V and J genes are TRBV24-1 and TRBJ2-2; 8 nucleotides line up with TRBD1. The sequence was collected from a woman younger than 30 in good health. What was sequenced was CD4+ T cells sorted from blood. The CDR3 sequence is CATSPPGTGGELFF. The DNA of the CDR3 is TGTGCCACCAGTCCGCCGGGGACAGGCGGGGAGCTGTTTTTT.